The TCR beta chain under discussion was sequenced for a study of blood T cell repertoires in COVID-19. Study in general: The samples span acute and convalescent COVID-19 from the United States, Italy and Spain. Sample material is recorded as cDNA or gDNA derived from T cells, B-cell-depleted T cells, or PBMCs.

The repertoire was sequenced with immunoSEQ multiplex PCR; TCRdb's copy has only in-frame clones and lacks some. This sample has approximately 140,000 clones, with approximately 90% found just once. Trimming took 1 base from V and 4 from J, leaving 13 bases between them. The germline gives CDR1 LGHNT, CDR2 FRNRAP. The CDR3 totals 16 residues. The gene calls are TRBV12-5 and TRBJ2-2; D is uncertain. This TCR came from a man between 18 and 29 years old with COVID-19, enrolled during active disease. Sequencing input: peripheral blood. The CDR3, as DNA: TGTGCTAGTGGTTTGGACCTGGGCTTCGGCACCGGGGAGCTGTTTTTT. It encodes CASGLDLGFGTGELFF.